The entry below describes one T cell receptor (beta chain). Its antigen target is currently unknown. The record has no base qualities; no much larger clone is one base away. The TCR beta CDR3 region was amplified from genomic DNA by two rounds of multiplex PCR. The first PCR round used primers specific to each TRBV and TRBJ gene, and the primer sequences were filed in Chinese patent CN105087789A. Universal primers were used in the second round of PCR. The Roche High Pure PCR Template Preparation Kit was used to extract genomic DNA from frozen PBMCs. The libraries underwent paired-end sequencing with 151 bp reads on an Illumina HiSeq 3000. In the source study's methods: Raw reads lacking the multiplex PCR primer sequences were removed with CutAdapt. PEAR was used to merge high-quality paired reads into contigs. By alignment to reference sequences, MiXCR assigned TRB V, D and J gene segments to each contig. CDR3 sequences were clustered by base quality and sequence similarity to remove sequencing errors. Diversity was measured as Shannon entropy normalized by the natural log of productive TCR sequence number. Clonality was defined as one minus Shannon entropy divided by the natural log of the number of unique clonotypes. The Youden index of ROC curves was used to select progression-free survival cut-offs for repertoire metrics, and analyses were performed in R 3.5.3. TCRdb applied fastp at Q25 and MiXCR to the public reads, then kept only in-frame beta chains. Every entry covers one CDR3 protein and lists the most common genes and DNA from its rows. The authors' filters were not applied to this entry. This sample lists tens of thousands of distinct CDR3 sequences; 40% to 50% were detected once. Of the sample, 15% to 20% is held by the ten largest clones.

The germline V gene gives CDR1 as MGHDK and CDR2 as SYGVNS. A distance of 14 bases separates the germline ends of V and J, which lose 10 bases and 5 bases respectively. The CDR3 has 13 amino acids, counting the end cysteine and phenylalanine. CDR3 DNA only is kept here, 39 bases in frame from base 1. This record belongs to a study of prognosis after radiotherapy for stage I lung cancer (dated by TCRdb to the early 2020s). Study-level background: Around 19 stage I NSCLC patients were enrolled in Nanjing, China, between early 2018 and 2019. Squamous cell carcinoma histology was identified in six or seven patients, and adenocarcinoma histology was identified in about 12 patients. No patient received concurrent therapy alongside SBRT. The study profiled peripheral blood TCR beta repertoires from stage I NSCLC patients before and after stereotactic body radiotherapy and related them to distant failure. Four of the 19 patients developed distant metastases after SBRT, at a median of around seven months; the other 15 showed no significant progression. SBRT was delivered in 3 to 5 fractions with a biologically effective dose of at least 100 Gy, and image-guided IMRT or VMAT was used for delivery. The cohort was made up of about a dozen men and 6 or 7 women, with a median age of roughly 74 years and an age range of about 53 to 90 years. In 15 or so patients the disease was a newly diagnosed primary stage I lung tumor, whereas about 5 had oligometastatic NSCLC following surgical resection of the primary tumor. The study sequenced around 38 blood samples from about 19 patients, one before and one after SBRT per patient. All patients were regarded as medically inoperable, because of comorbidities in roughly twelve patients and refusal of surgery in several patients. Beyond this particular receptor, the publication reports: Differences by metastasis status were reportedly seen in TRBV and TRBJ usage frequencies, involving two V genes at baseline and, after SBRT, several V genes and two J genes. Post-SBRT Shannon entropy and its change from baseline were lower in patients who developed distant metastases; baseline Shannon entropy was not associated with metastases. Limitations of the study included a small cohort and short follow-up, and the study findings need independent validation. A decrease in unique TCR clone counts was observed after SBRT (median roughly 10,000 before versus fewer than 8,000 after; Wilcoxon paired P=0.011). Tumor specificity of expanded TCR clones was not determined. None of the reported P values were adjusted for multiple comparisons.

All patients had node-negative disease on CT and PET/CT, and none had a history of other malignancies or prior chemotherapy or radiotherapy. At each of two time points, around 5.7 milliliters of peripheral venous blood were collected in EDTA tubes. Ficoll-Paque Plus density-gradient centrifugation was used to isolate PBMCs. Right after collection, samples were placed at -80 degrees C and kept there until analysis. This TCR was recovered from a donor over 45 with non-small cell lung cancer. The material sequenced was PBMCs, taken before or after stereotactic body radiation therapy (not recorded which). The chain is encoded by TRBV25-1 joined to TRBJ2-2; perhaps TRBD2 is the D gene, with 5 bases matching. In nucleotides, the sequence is TGTGCCACCCGTAAGGAGGAGACCGGGGAGCTGTTTTTT. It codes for CATRKEETGELFF.